A single sample gave rise to the 14 T cell receptor beta chains below, sequenced in a study of blood T cells in healthy people across ages. Through a sample-barcoded 5' primer and a J-beta primer mix, a second PCR was run for roughly 6 to 11 cycles. In TCRdb, the 5' RACE reads were re-called with MiXCR into one record per CDR3 protein. Among about 1.4 million distinct CDR3 sequences listed, 45% to 70% were seen once. The sequenced sample was blood. The receptor source for this set is a man aged 18 to 30 in good health.

The genes are TRBV20-1 and TRBJ2-1; no reliable D call. Trimming shortened V by 6 bases and J by 9 bases, and 12 bases separated the two germline ends. The length of the CDR3 is 11 residues. In germline, CDR1 is DFQATT, CDR2 SNEGSKA (reference sequence). The CDR3 coding sequence is TGCAGTGCGCAGTTCTTAAGTGAGCAGTTCTTC. Its translation is CSAQFLSEQFF.

The J gene is TRBJ1-6, the V gene TRBV3-1; no definite D call. CDR1 is LGHDT, CDR2 YNNKEL, per germline (reference sequence). The CDR3 totals 12 residues. The V end lost 2 bases, the J end lost 9 bases, and 5 bases lay between the germline ends. The DNA of the CDR3 is TGTGCCAGCAGCCAATCTCGTTCACCCCTCCACTTT. It encodes CASSQSRSPLHF. Full variable domain (rest looked up from reference TRBV3-1 and TRBJ1-6): DTAVSQTPKYLVTQMGNDKSIKCEQNLGHDTMYWYKQDSKKFLKIMFSYNNKELIINETVPNRFSPKSPDKAHLNLHINSLELGDSAVYFCASSQSRSPLHFGNGTRLTVT.

In its sample, this clonotype was seen a few times. The chain combines TRBV6-6 with TRBJ2-5; 8 bases are shared with TRBD1. Matching the DNA end better, TRBJ2-7 makes the J call doubtful. Germline CDR1 MNHNY, CDR2 SVGAGI (reference sequence). This CDR3 spans 16 amino acids. CDR3 nucleotide sequence: TGTGCCAGCAGTTACTCCCAGACAGGGGCAAACTACGAGCAGTACTTC. Encoded protein: CASSYSQTGANYEQYF.

This clonotype has just a few counts. This chain links TRBV5-5 with TRBJ1-4; 7 nucleotides agree with TRBD1. The CDR3 is 14 amino acids. Germline trimming cut 3 bases from V and 8 bases from J; bases unmatched to any gene: 7. The germline V gene has CDR1 SGHKS and CDR2 YYEKEE (reference sequence). Here the CDR3 reads CASSWGQSREKLFF. CDR3 DNA sequence: TGTGCCAGCAGCTGGGGACAGAGTAGGGAAAAACTGTTTTTT.

The rearrangement joins TRBV7-2 to TRBJ2-7; the match to TRBD2 covers 7 bases. Germline CDR1 SGHTA, CDR2 FQGNSA. Trimming cost V 5 bases and J 6 bases; bases outside gene matches: 10. The CDR3 covers 14 residues. The CDR3 DNA reads as TGTGCCAGCAGCCTGCCGGGAGCGGGGATCGAGCAGTACTTC. Amino acids: CASSLPGAGIEQYF.

The rearrangement joins TRBV19 to TRBJ2-7; no clear D gene. The end of the DNA aligns better with TRBJ2-5, so the J call may be wrong. This CDR3 region has 13 residues. Germline CDR1 is LNHDA and CDR2 is SQIVND (reference sequence). In DNA form, the CDR3 reads TGTGCCAGTAGTATAGATACCCAAGAGACCCAGTACTTC. Its protein product is CASSIDTQETQYF.

At least ten counts were recorded for this clonotype. This sequence joins TRBV7-2 and TRBJ2-7; D uncertain. V was pared by 6 bases and J by 4 bases, with 7 bases between. CDR1 SGHTA and CDR2 FQGNSA come from the germline V gene. The length of the CDR3 is 11 residues. Here the CDR3 reads CASSLLYEQYF. The CDR3 bases are TGTGCCAGCAGTTTGTTGTACGAGCAGTACTTC.

This rearrangement joins TRBV20-1 to TRBJ2-7, with TRBD2 identical over 8 bases. This CDR3 is built from 16 residues. CDR1 is DFQATT, CDR2 SNEGSKA, per germline (reference sequence). After removal of 1 base from V and 5 bases from J, the junction contained 13 bases not matched to a gene. CDR3 residues: CSARVSTGTSLHEQYF. Here the CDR3 DNA reads TGCAGTGCTAGAGTCTCAACGGGGACTAGTCTACACGAGCAGTACTTC.

The chain is built from TRBV3-1 and TRBJ2-7; unclear D gene. TRBJ2-5 matches the DNA end more closely, so the J call is doubtful. This CDR3 is built from 15 residues. Germline CDR1 is LGHDT and CDR2 is YNNKEL (reference sequence). In DNA, the CDR3 is TGTGCCAGCAGCCAAGGGAACCCTTCCTGGGAGACCCAGTACTTC. It codes for CASSQGNPSWETQYF.

This sequence joins TRBV15 and TRBJ2-7; TRBD1 matches at 9 bases. Per the germline V gene, CDR1 is LNHNV and CDR2 is YYDKDF (reference sequence). The V gene end was trimmed by 8 bases and the J gene end by 6 bases; junction bases not matched to a gene: 11. This CDR3 spans 14 amino acids. Here the CDR3 reads CATGNPGQGLEQYF. The CDR3 DNA sequence: TGTGCCACCGGAAACCCGGGACAGGGTCTCGAGCAGTACTTC. Looking up the rest from reference TRBV15 and TRBJ2-7 gives the full variable domain: DAMVIQNPRYQVTQFGKPVTLSCSQTLNHNVMYWYQQKSSQAPKLLFHYYDKDFNNEADTPDNFQSRRPNTSFCFLDIRSPGLGDTAMYLCATGNPGQGLEQYFGPGTRLTVT.

This sequence joins TRBV10-3 and TRBJ2-5; tentative D call: TRBD2 (6 bases). Germline CDR1 and CDR2: ENHRY and SYGVKD. With 5 bases removed from V and 5 bases from J, the gap between germline ends came to 12 bases. This CDR3 is built from 13 residues. The CDR3 DNA sequence: TGTGCCATCAGTTATCCGGGAGACGAGACCCAGTACTTC. Residues: CAISYPGDETQYF.

V and J are TRBV20-1 and TRBJ2-7; 9 nucleotides line up with TRBD2. Per the germline V gene, CDR1 is DFQATT and CDR2 is SNEGSKA (reference sequence). The CDR3 spans 17 residues. Losses at the gene ends were 2 bases for V and 2 bases for J; bases not matched to a gene: 13. The CDR3 here is CSARNIGGGDITYEQYF. The CDR3 DNA is TGCAGTGCTAGAAATATAGGCGGGGGGGATATAACCTACGAGCAGTACTTC.

This clonotype appeared a single time. The junction differs from germline at one of its ends, possibly a read error. The rearrangement uses TRBV15 and TRBJ1-6; D might be TRBD1 (6 bases). The CDR3 length is 13 residues. Germline CDR1 and CDR2: LNHNV and YYDKDF (reference sequence). CDR3 sequence: CATSTTGRSPPHF. The CDR3, as DNA: TGTGCCACCAGCACAACAGGGAGGTCACCCCCCCACTTT.

CDR3 region: CAWKLTPVPYGYTF. In nucleotides, the CDR3 is TGTGCCTGGAAATTAACACCTGTCCCCTATGGCTACACCTTC. This sequence joins TRBV30 and TRBJ1-2; the D is unclear. V gave up 4 bases and J gave up 4 bases, with 16 bases separating them. CDR3 length equals 14 residues. Germline-derived CDR1 and CDR2 are GTSNPN and SVGIG (reference sequence).